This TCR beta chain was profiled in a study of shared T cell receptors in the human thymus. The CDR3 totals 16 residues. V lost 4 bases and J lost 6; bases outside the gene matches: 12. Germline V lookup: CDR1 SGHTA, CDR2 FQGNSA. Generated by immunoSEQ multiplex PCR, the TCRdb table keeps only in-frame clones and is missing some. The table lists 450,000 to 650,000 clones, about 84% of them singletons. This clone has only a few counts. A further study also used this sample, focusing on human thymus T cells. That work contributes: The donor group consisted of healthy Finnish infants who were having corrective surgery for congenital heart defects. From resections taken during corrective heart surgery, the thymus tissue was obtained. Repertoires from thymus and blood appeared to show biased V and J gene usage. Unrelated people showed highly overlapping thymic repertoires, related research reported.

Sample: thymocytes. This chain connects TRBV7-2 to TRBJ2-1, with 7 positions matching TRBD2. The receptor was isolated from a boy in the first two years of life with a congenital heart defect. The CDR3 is CASSSKRRETGNEQFF. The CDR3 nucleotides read TGTGCCAGCAGCTCCAAACGGCGGGAGACTGGCAATGAGCAGTTCTTC.